The T cell receptor (beta chain) under discussion was sequenced for a study of T cell clones after liver transplantation. A note on this clone: Antigen: not known.

Study-wide findings and caveats: These preliminary findings come from unstandardized post-transplant sampling times. Post-transplant, graft-donor-reactive CD4 TCRbeta sequences in blood dropped significantly in 5 of 8 subjects.

Sorting of unstimulated PBMCs yielded separate CD3+CD4+ and CD3+CD8+ fractions. Assay: immunoSEQ multiplex PCR; the TCRdb copy retains only in-frame clones and omits some. The data show roughly 100,000 clones, around four fifths seen once. Source: CD4+ T cells from blood, taken before liver transplant. This sequence originates from a human donor who received a liver transplant.

CDR3 bases: TGTGCCAGCAGCTTACATAAGGGACAGGGACCGGATGAGCAGTTCTTC. This sequence encodes CASSLHKGQGPDEQFF. This chain uses TRBV7-3 with TRBJ2-1, with TRBD1 matching 9 bases. This CDR3 has 16 amino acids. J gave up 8 bases and V 2 bases, and 10 bases lay outside the gene matches. Per germline, CDR1 SGHTA and CDR2 FQGTGA.